The 11 T cell receptor beta chains given below trace back to one sample, sequenced in a study. Each CDR3 protein is one row after TCRdb ran MiXCR on the RT-PCR reads. In the table there are about 680,000 distinct CDR3 sequences, 11% to 15% of which are singletons. Sequenced: memory CD4+ T cells from blood. The source of these receptors is a female donor in good health, serving as a healthy control.

Many counts were recorded for this clonotype. This chain connects TRBV20-1 to TRBJ2-1; 11 bases agree with TRBD2. The CDR3 has 16 amino acids. Germline assignment: CDR1 DFQATT and CDR2 SNEGSKA (reference sequence). V gave up 0 bases and J gave up 6 bases; unmatched junction bases: 7. The CDR3 loop reads CSARDRIAGGLNEQFF. As DNA, the CDR3 is TGCAGTGCTAGAGATCGAATAGCGGGGGGGCTCAATGAGCAGTTCTTC.

This chain joins TRBV24-1 and TRBJ2-1; D perhaps matches TRBD1 (6 bases). The CDR3 runs to 13 residues. Germline V lookup: CDR1 KGHDR, CDR2 SFDVKD. The V end was cut by 6 bases, the J end by 9 bases, with 14 bases between. The CDR3 loop is CATSPGVAGEQFF. The DNA for the CDR3 is TGTGCCACCAGTCCAGGGGTCGCGGGTGAGCAGTTCTTC.

Ten or more counts support this clonotype. The chain has TRBV6-5 and TRBJ1-1; 7 nucleotides line up with TRBD1. V lost 9 bases, J lost 5 bases, and 9 bases stayed unmatched. The CDR3 is 13 amino acids. Germline V gives CDR1 MNHEY, CDR2 SVGAGI. The CDR3 region is CARGQLDRTEAFF. The CDR3 coding sequence is TGTGCCAGGGGACAGTTGGACCGGACTGAAGCTTTCTTT.

This clonotype was picked up a small number of times. This rearrangement joins TRBV7-8 to TRBJ2-7, with TRBD1 matching over 9 bases. The CDR3 totals 14 residues. J was trimmed by 5 bases and V by 4 bases; bases with no gene match: 6. Germline CDR1 SGHVS, CDR2 FQNEAQ. As DNA, the CDR3 is TGTGCCAGCAGCTCACGACAGGGGGAAAACGAGCAGTACTTC. Protein product: CASSSRQGENEQYF.

This chain links TRBV28 with TRBJ2-5; tentatively, D is TRBD1 (6 bases). V gave up 6 bases and J gave up 5 bases, with 16 bases separating them. Germline V gives CDR1 MDHEN, CDR2 SYDVKM. The CDR3 has 14 amino acids. CDR3 sequence (DNA): TGTGCCAGCAGCCCTCGGTATAGGGGGGAGACCCAGTACTTC. Translation: CASSPRYRGETQYF.

The CDR3 nucleotides are TGTGCCAGTAGTATAGGTGCTTTCTCCTACGAGCAGTACTTC. Protein sequence: CASSIGAFSYEQYF. The chain combines TRBV19 with TRBJ2-7; D call uncertain. The V end lost 1 base, the J end lost 0 bases, and 7 bases lay between the germline ends. Germline CDR1 LNHDA, CDR2 SQIVND (reference sequence). The CDR3 loop spans 14 amino acids.

Comments on this clonotype: The junction differs from germline at one of its ends, possibly a read error. The CDR3 reads CASRLGGDTEAFF. CDR3 coding DNA: TGCGCCAGCAGATTGGGAGGGGACACTGAAGCTTTCTTT. The chain links TRBV5-1 to TRBJ1-1, with D possibly matching TRBD1 (5 bases). The CDR3 totals 13 residues. Germline values: CDR1 SGHRS, CDR2 YFSETQ.

This clonotype was detected a few times. V gene TRBV6-1 combines with J gene TRBJ1-2, with a weak D call TRBD1 (5 bases). Per germline, CDR1 MNHNS and CDR2 SASEGT. The V end was cut by 4 bases, the J end by 4 bases, with 13 bases between. This CDR3 is built from 14 residues. CDR3 nucleotide sequence: TGTGCCAGCAGTGGGCAGGGAGCCACCTATGGCTACACCTTC. Its translation: CASSGQGATYGYTF.

The gene calls are TRBV4-3 and TRBJ1-5, with a weak D call TRBD1 (5 bases). The CDR3 length is 13 residues. The V end lost 3 bases, the J end lost 7 bases, and 10 bases lay between the germline ends. Germline-derived CDR1 and CDR2 are LGHNA and YSLEER. Written as DNA, the CDR3 is TGCGCCAGCAGCCAGACTAGGGGACAGCCCCAGCATTTT. Translating it yields CASSQTRGQPQHF.

The V and J genes are TRBV2 and TRBJ2-7; 10 positions agree with TRBD2. This CDR3 comprises 15 residues. In germline, CDR1 is SNHLY, CDR2 FYNNEI. V lost 7 bases, J lost 3 bases, and 9 bases stayed unmatched. This chain's CDR3 is CASTEEGLANYEQYF. Written as DNA, the CDR3 is TGTGCCAGCACCGAAGAGGGACTAGCGAACTACGAGCAGTACTTC.

The chain joins TRBV3-1 to TRBJ2-7; unclear D gene. Germline V CDR1 and CDR2: LGHDT, YNNKEL (reference sequence). V was clipped by 4 bases and J by 4 bases, with 17 bases between them. This CDR3 is built from 15 residues. The CDR3 coding sequence is TGTGCCAGCAGCCGAGTCCCCCAAAGCTGGTACGAGCAGTACTTC. Protein sequence: CASSRVPQSWYEQYF.